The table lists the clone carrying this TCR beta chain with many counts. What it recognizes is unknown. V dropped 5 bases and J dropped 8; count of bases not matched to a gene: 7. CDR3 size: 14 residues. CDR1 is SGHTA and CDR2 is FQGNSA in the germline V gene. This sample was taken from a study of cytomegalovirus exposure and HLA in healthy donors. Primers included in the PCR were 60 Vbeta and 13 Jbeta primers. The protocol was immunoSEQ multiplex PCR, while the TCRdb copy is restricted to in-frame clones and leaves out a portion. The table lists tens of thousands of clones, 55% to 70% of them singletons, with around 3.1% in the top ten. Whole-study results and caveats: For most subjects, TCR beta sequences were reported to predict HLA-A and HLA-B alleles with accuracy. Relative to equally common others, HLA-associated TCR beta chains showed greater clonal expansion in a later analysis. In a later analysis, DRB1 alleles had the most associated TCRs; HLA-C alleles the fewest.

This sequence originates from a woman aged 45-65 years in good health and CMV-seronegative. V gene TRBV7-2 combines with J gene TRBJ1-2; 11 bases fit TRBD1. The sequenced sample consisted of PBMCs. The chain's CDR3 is CASSRTGTGGGYTF. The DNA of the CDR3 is TGTGCCAGCAGCCGAACCGGGACAGGGGGAGGCTACACCTTC.